One sample yielded the 5 T cell receptor beta chains listed below, sequenced in a study of T cells after yellow fever vaccination. TCRdb passed the 5' RACE reads through MiXCR, listing each CDR3 protein once. The data hold 600,000 to 750,000 distinct CDR3 sequences, with roughly 12% observed a single time. The sample consisted of PBMCs, taken on the day of the yellow fever booster vaccination. These receptors originate from a man aged 25 to 40 who received the YFV17D yellow fever vaccine.

The J gene is TRBJ2-7, the V gene TRBV7-9; possible D gene TRBD1, 6 bases. Trimming shortened V by 5 bases and J by 7 bases, and 15 bases separated the two germline ends. Germline loops: CDR1 SEHNR, CDR2 FQNEAQ (reference sequence). CDR3 length: 13 residues. CDR3 in amino acids: CASSPGHTLEQYF. As DNA, the CDR3 is TGTGCCAGCAGCCCGGGACATACTCTGGAGCAGTACTTC.

To note about this clonotype: This could be a read error, since a much larger clone is one nucleotide away. The chain carries TRBV20-1 and TRBJ2-1; TRBD1 aligns across 7 bases. Germline V lookup: CDR1 DFQATT, CDR2 SNEGSKA (reference sequence). This CDR3 spans 12 amino acids. The V gene end was trimmed by 3 bases and the J gene end by 9 bases; junction bases not matched to a gene: 5. CDR3 sequence (DNA): TGCAGTGCTAGTGGTGGACAGGTTGAGCAGTTCTTC. Translating it yields CSASGGQVEQFF.

The J gene is TRBJ2-1, the V gene TRBV4-3; 7 bases line up with TRBD2. The CDR3 consists of 14 residues. In germline, CDR1 is LGHNA, CDR2 YSLEER. V gave up 1 base and J gave up 6 bases; unmatched junction bases: 3. CDR3 in amino acids: CASSQVGTTNEQFF. The CDR3 region has the DNA TGCGCCAGCAGCCAAGTCGGGACTACCAATGAGCAGTTCTTC.

J is TRBJ2-1 and V is TRBV28; possible D gene TRBD2, 6 bases. CDR3 length: 15 residues. V gave up 3 bases and J gave up 7 bases, with 16 bases separating them. Germline V gene sequence: CDR1 MDHEN, CDR2 SYDVKM. This chain's CDR3 is CASSFRDWYRNEQFF. As DNA, the CDR3 is TGTGCCAGCAGTTTTAGGGACTGGTATAGGAATGAGCAGTTCTTC.

The chain carries TRBV10-3 and TRBJ1-2, with D perhaps matching TRBD1 (6 bases). Trimming took 10 bases from V and 8 from J, leaving 23 bases between them. CDR1 is ENHRY and CDR2 is SYGVKD in the germline V gene. The CDR3 runs to 14 residues. CDR3 sequence: CATEGGYRAGGYTF. The CDR3, as DNA: TGTGCCACCGAGGGTGGATACAGGGCCGGAGGCTACACCTTC.